This T cell receptor beta chain is from a study of breast tumors, draining lymph nodes, adjacent tissues. General study points: Tumors had less TCR diversity than lymph nodes, more than nontumor tissue.

Via MiXCR, TCRdb re-called the multiplex PCR reads, giving one row per CDR3 protein. Of about 270,000 distinct CDR3 sequences in the sample, 30% were seen once. In the case of this clonotype: Its antigen is as yet unknown.

The lymph nodes were axillary draining lymph nodes from breast cancer patients. Germline V CDR1 and CDR2: MNHEY, SMNVEV (reference sequence). V was cut by 5 bases and J by 1 base, with 12 bases left in between. This CDR3 spans 15 amino acids. V usage is TRBV27 and J usage is TRBJ2-1; D may be TRBD2 (5 bases). The clonotype was recovered from a female donor with breast cancer. Some clones in this sample may be carry-over from other donors' samples. Sequenced input: axillary lymph node tissue. CDR3 residues: CASSTRDGSYNEQFF. The CDR3, as DNA: TGTGCCAGCAGTACTAGAGACGGGTCCTACAATGAGCAGTTCTTC.